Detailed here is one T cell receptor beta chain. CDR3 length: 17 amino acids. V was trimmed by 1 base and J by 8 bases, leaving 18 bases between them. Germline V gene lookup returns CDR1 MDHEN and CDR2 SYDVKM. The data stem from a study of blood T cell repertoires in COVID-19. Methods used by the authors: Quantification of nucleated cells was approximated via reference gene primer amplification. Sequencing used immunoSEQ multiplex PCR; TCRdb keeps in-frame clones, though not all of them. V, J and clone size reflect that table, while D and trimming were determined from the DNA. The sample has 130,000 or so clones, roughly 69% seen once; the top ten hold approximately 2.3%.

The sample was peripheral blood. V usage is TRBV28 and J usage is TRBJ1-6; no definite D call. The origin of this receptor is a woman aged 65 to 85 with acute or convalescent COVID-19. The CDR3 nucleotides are TGTGCCAGCAGTTTATCACTTTTACCGGGAAACTATTCACCCCTCCACTTT. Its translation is CASSLSLLPGNYSPLHF.